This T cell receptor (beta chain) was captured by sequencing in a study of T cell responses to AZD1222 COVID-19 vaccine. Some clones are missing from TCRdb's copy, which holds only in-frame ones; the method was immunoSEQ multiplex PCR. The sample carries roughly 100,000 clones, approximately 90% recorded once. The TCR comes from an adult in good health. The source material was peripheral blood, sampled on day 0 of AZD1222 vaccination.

The DNA of the CDR3 is TGTGCCAGCAGCGTGGGAGGGGGCGCCTACAATGAGCAGTTCTTC. It encodes CASSVGGGAYNEQFF. The chain recombines TRBV9 with TRBJ2-1; either TRBD1 or TRBD2 may fit D (7 bases each). V was shortened by 2 bases and J by 2 bases, with 11 bases between the two germline ends. This CDR3 is 15 amino acids long. The germline V gene encodes CDR1 SGDLS and CDR2 YYNGEE.